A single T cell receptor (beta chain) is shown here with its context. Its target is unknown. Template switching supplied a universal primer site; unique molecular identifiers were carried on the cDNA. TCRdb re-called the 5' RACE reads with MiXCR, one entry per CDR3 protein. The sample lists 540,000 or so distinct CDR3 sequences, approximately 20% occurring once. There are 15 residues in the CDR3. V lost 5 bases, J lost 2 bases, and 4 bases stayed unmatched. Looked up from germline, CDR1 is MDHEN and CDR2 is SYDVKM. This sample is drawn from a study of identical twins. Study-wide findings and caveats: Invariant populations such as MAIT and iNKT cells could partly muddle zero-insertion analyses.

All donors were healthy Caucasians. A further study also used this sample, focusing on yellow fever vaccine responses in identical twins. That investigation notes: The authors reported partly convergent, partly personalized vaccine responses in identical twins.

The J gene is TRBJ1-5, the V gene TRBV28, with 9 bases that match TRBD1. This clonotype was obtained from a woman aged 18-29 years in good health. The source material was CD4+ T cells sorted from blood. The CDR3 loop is CASSTTGGGNQPQHF. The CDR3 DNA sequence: TGTGCCAGCAGTACGACAGGGGGGGGCAATCAGCCCCAGCATTTT.